This T cell receptor beta chain was profiled in a study of T-cell reconstitution after alpha-beta-depleted transplantation in children. The library targeted TCRbeta and was prepared with unique molecular identifiers. TCRdb ran MiXCR on the PCR reads and lists one entry per CDR3 protein. Here the sample spans some 550,000 distinct CDR3 sequences, roughly 23% being singletons. Trimming removed 6 bases at V and 4 bases at J, with 9 bases between. CDR1 and CDR2 (germline): SGHRS, YFSETQ. This CDR3 region has 12 residues. Overall study findings and caveats: Diversity of TCRbeta at day 60 was high in some patients, arising from surviving recipient T cells and thymic progenitors. It was reported that alpha-beta T cells came from several hundred expanded graft clones (about two months after transplant). Newly produced T cells mostly provided counts and TCRbeta diversity after one year, as hyperexpanded clones declined.

In its sample, this clonotype was seen once. Its antigen is not known. This receptor was obtained from a boy younger than two who had a stem cell transplant for acute myeloid leukemia, so the T cells may come from the graft donor. The chain carries TRBV5-1 and TRBJ2-3, with D possibly matching TRBD1 (6 bases). Sample: PBMCs, mostly from graft donor cells, taken 360 days after TCRalphabeta/CD19-depleted stem cell transplant. The DNA of the CDR3 is TGCGCCAGCAATAAGGGGGCAGATACGCAGTATTTT. Protein sequence: CASNKGADTQYF.